These 24 T cell receptor beta chains were sequenced from one sample in a study of T cell responses to AZD1222 COVID-19 vaccine. Assay: immunoSEQ multiplex PCR; the TCRdb copy retains only in-frame clones and omits some. The sample includes tens of thousands of clones, around nine tenths of them seen just once. The sample consisted of peripheral blood, taken on day 0 of AZD1222 vaccination. Receptor source: an adult in good health.

The count of this clone is one. The chain recombines TRBV24-1 with TRBJ2-1; D possibly corresponds to TRBD2 (6 bases). Germline values: CDR1 KGHDR, CDR2 SFDVKD. This CDR3 has 14 residues. V lost 9 bases and J 2 bases, leaving 13 bases between the germline ends. The CDR3 here is CATSGLQAYNEQFF. CDR3 DNA sequence: TGTGCCACCTCGGGACTTCAAGCCTACAATGAGCAGTTCTTC.

The V and J genes are TRBV7-2 and TRBJ1-6, with a possible D match to TRBD1 (6 bases). The CDR3 totals 17 residues. Germline V lookup: CDR1 SGHTA, CDR2 FQGNSA. V was pared by 3 bases and J by 7 bases, with 19 bases between. The CDR3 loop is CASSFSQGRSSNSPLHF. As DNA, the CDR3 is TGTGCCAGCAGCTTCAGCCAGGGGCGTTCTTCGAATTCACCCCTCCACTTT.

V gene TRBV6-6 combines with J gene TRBJ2-2, with TRBD2 identical over 11 bases. The junction had 0 bases not matched to a gene; V was cut back by 6 bases and J by 0 bases. Per the germline V gene, CDR1 is MNHNY and CDR2 is SVGAGI (reference sequence). The CDR3 length is 15 residues. The CDR3 sequence: CASRGLAANTGELFF. CDR3 DNA: TGTGCCAGCAGGGGACTAGCGGCGAACACCGGGGAGCTGTTTTTT.

The V and J genes are TRBV18 and TRBJ1-2, with D perhaps TRBD1 (5 bases). V was cut by 3 bases and J by 8 bases, with 16 bases left in between. The CDR3 contains 14 residues. The germline CDR1 and CDR2 sequences are KGHSH and LQKENI. The CDR3 bases are TGTGCCAGCTCACCCCGGGACGGCCCTAGGGGCTACACCTTC. Protein sequence: CASSPRDGPRGYTF.

The chain uses TRBV3-1 (or the pseudogene TRBV3-2) and TRBJ1-6, with D maybe TRBD1 (5 bases). Trimming pared 5 bases from V and 6 bases from J, leaving 11 bases between. CDR1 is LGHDT, CDR2 YNNKEL, per germline (reference sequence). The CDR3 runs 14 residues. This CDR3 reads CASSMGTGNSPLHF. The CDR3, as DNA: TGTGCCAGCAGCATGGGGACGGGTAATTCACCCCTCCACTTT.

The gene calls are TRBV20-1 and TRBJ2-3; possible D gene TRBD2, 5 bases. The CDR3 runs 11 residues. Trimming left V 6 bases short and J 1 base short, with 5 bases between. Germline CDR1 is DFQATT and CDR2 is SNEGSKA (reference sequence). In DNA form, the CDR3 reads TGCAGTGCGGGAGGCACAGATACGCAGTATTTT. Residues: CSAGGTDTQYF.

The chain links TRBV21-1 to TRBJ2-5; TRBD2 is the table's D call and was not checked against the DNA. TRBV21-1 represents a pseudogene. The CDR3 has 15 residues. The CDR3 sequence is CASSNPRGGKETQYF. Written as DNA, the CDR3 is TGTGCCAGCAGCAACCCGCGGGGGGGGAAAGAGACCCAGTACTTC.

This clone was seen only once. J is TRBJ1-2 and V is TRBV10-2, with a tentative D call TRBD1 (5 bases). Germline lookup yields CDR1 WSHSY and CDR2 SAAADI. The CDR3 covers 13 residues. Trimming pared 4 bases from V and 8 bases from J, leaving 14 bases between. CDR3: CASSGSRDRGYTF. In nucleotides, the CDR3 is TGCGCCAGCAGTGGGTCCAGGGATCGGGGCTACACCTTC.

The chain links TRBV4-1 to TRBJ1-1; D gene uncertain. The germline V and J ends were trimmed by 2 bases and 4 bases, with 11 bases remaining between them. This CDR3 comprises 14 residues. Germline values: CDR1 MGHRA, CDR2 YSYEKL. The CDR3 protein is CASSQLGMGTEAFF. Written as DNA, the CDR3 is TGCGCCAGCAGCCAACTTGGGATGGGCACTGAAGCTTTCTTT.

The chain has TRBV2 and TRBJ2-2, with D unclear. Germline CDR1 SNHLY, CDR2 FYNNEI. The V gene lost 4 bases and the J gene lost 9 bases, with 12 bases spanning the gap. The CDR3 has 13 residues. CDR3 protein: CASSAYSYRELFF. In DNA form, the CDR3 reads TGTGCCAGCAGTGCCTACTCGTACCGGGAGCTGTTTTTT.

The chain has TRBV11-3 and TRBJ2-1; D perhaps matches TRBD1 (5 bases). Per the germline V gene, CDR1 is SGHNT and CDR2 is YENEEA. V lost 1 base, J lost 9 bases, and 10 bases lay in between. This CDR3 spans 13 amino acids. CDR3 sequence (DNA): TGTGCCAGCAGCTTAGCAGGGCAGCGTGAGCAGTTCTTC. This translates into CASSLAGQREQFF.

The rearrangement links TRBV7-8 to TRBJ2-1; D not certain. The CDR3 extends over 16 amino acids. The germline gives CDR1 SGHVS, CDR2 FQNEAQ. V shed 2 bases and J shed 0 bases, with 11 bases lying between them. CDR3 sequence (DNA): TGTGCCAGCAGCTTATCCGGCGCTGGCTCCTACAATGAGCAGTTCTTC. It yields the protein CASSLSGAGSYNEQFF. Full variable domain (remainder filled in from reference TRBV7-8 and TRBJ2-1): GAGVSQSPRYKVAKRGQDVALRCDPISGHVSLFWYQQALGQGPEFLTYFQNEAQLDKSGLPSDRFFAERPEGSVSTLKIQRTQQEDSAVYLCASSLSGAGSYNEQFFGPGTRLTVL.

J is TRBJ2-5 and V is TRBV15; 7 bases align to TRBD1. This CDR3 has 15 amino acids. Germline values: CDR1 LNHNV, CDR2 YYDKDF (reference sequence). The ends lost 5 bases at V and 1 base at J; junction bases unmatched: 7. CDR3 in amino acids: CATSGWTGPQETQYF. The CDR3 DNA reads as TGTGCCACCAGCGGATGGACAGGACCCCAAGAGACCCAGTACTTC.

The chain links TRBV24-1 to TRBJ1-5; 8 positions match TRBD1. The CDR3 length is 15 residues. CDR1 and CDR2 (germline): KGHDR, SFDVKD. Unmatched junction bases numbered 8, after V lost 4 bases and J lost 7 bases. The CDR3, as DNA: TGTGCCACCAGTGAGTTGGACAGGGACGTCCAGCCCCAGCATTTT. It codes for CATSELDRDVQPQHF.

This chain links TRBV4-1 with TRBJ2-2; D call uncertain. Germline loops: CDR1 MGHRA, CDR2 YSYEKL. The CDR3 is made up of 19 amino acids. Trimming pared 2 bases from V and 0 bases from J, leaving 19 bases between. This CDR3 reads CASSQTRRSPAANTGELFF. CDR3 coding DNA: TGCGCCAGCAGCCAAACCAGACGGAGCCCCGCCGCGAACACCGGGGAGCTGTTTTTT.

This clone was recorded at least ten times. This chain connects TRBV3-1 (or the pseudogene TRBV3-2) to TRBJ2-1, with no clear D. Germline lookup yields CDR1 LGHDT and CDR2 YNNKEL (reference sequence). Deletions cut 4 bases from V and 3 bases from J, with 7 bases between. The CDR3 is 13 amino acids. CDR3 DNA sequence: TGTGCCAGCAGCCGCTTCAGCTACAATGAGCAGTTCTTC. Amino acid sequence: CASSRFSYNEQFF.

This rearrangement joins TRBV7-2 to TRBJ2-1; the D call may be TRBD1 or TRBD2 (5 bases each). The V gene lost 1 base and the J gene lost 6 bases, with 13 bases spanning the gap. There are 15 residues in the CDR3. The germline CDR1 and CDR2 sequences are SGHTA and FQGNSA. For the CDR3, the DNA is TGTGCCAGCAGCTTAGGAGGGGCTCCCAGCAATGAGCAGTTCTTC. Its protein is CASSLGGAPSNEQFF.

The V gene is TRBV3-1 (or the pseudogene TRBV3-2), the J gene TRBJ1-1; maybe TRBD1 (5 bases). CDR1 is LGHDT and CDR2 is YNNKEL in the germline V gene (reference sequence). V dropped 0 bases and J dropped 5 bases, with 10 bases sitting between them. This CDR3 has 14 residues. The CDR3 nucleotides are TGTGCCAGCAGCCAAGAGATGGGGCTAACTGAAGCTTTCTTT. It specifies CASSQEMGLTEAFF.

The V call is TRBV3-1 (or the pseudogene TRBV3-2), the J call TRBJ1-1; D may be TRBD1 (5 bases). The CDR3 extends over 13 amino acids. The V and J ends lost 3 bases and 1 base respectively, with 6 bases between them. CDR1 and CDR2 (germline): LGHDT, YNNKEL (reference sequence). CDR3 sequence: CASSQTANTEAFF. The CDR3, as DNA: TGTGCCAGCAGCCAGACAGCGAACACTGAAGCTTTCTTT.

The chain carries TRBV7-2 and TRBJ1-2; 9 positions agree with TRBD1. V lost 5 bases and J lost 3; bases outside the gene matches: 4. CDR1 and CDR2 (germline): SGHTA, FQGNSA. CDR3 size: 14 residues. CDR3 sequence: CASSTGQGHYGYTF. The DNA of the CDR3 is TGTGCCAGCAGCACCGGACAGGGGCACTATGGCTACACCTTC.

The chain couples TRBV18 to TRBJ1-6; D not resolved. V shed 2 bases and J shed 14 bases, with 19 bases lying between them. The length of the CDR3 is 15 residues. In germline, CDR1 is KGHSH, CDR2 LQKENI. The CDR3: CASSPFSRGYMTLHF. The CDR3 coding sequence is TGTGCCAGCTCACCATTCAGCAGAGGGTATATGACCCTCCACTTT.

This chain joins TRBV6-6 and TRBJ2-7; no reliable D call. The CDR3 is made up of 15 amino acids. The V and J ends lost 0 bases and 2 bases respectively, with 11 bases between them. Germline loops: CDR1 MNHNY, CDR2 SVGAGI (reference sequence). CDR3 residues: CASSYSPRKTYEQYF. Written as DNA, the CDR3 is TGTGCCAGCAGTTACTCCCCACGGAAAACCTACGAGCAGTACTTC.

This clone was detected a few times. The V call is TRBV4-1, the J call TRBJ1-6, with 9 bases matching TRBD1. Germline V gene lookup returns CDR1 MGHRA and CDR2 YSYEKL. This CDR3 is 16 amino acids long. Trimming removed 2 bases from V and 8 bases from J; junction bases left unmatched: 7. The CDR3 sequence is CASSQKRTGEDSPLHF. CDR3 DNA: TGCGCCAGCAGCCAAAAACGGACAGGGGAAGATTCACCCCTCCACTTT.

In nucleotides, the CDR3 is TGTGCCAGCAGCTTGCTGACAGGGATCGGGGAGCTGTTTTTT. Translation: CASSLLTGIGELFF. The rearrangement joins TRBV7-9 to TRBJ2-2; TRBD1 aligns across 7 bases. The J segment lost 7 bases and the V segment lost 3 bases, leaving 5 bases of the junction unmatched. This CDR3 has 14 amino acids. Germline V CDR1 and CDR2: SEHNR, FQNEAQ (reference sequence).